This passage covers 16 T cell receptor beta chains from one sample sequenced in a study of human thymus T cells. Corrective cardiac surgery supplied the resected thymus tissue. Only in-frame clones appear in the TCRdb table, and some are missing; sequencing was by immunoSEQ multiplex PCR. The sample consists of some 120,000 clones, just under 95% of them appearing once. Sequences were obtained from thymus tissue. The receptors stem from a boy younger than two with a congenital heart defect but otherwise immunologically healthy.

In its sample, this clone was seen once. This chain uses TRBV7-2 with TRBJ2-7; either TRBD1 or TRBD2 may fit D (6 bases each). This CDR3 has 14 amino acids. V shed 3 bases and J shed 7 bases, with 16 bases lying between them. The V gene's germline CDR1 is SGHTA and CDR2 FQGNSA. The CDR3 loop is CASSFKGGLGEQYF. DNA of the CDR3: TGTGCCAGCAGCTTTAAAGGGGGGCTGGGTGAGCAGTACTTC.

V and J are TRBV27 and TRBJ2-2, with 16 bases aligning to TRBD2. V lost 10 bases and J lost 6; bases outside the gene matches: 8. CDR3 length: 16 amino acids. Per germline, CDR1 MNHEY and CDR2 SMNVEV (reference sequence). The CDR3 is CATGTSGGAMAGELFF. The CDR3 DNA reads TGTGCCACCGGGACTAGCGGGGGGGCCATGGCCGGGGAGCTGTTTTTT.

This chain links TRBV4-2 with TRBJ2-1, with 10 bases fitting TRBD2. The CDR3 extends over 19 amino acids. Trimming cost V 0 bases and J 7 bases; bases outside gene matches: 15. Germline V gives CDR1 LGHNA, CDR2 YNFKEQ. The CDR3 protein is CASSQDTLAGAQISNEQFF. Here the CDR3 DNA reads TGTGCCAGCAGCCAAGATACCCTAGCGGGGGCCCAGATTAGTAATGAGCAGTTCTTC.

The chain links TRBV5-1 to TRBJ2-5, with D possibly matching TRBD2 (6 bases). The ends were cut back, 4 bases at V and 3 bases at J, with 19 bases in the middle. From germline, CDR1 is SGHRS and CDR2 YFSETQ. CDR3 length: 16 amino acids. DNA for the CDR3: TGCGCCAGCAGCAGCTACGGGACTTACCATGAAGAGACCCAGTACTTC. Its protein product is CASSSYGTYHEETQYF. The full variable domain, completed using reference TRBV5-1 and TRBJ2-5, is KAGVTQTPRYLIKTRGQQVTLSCSPISGHRSVSWYQQTPGQGLQFLFEYFSETQRNKGNFPGRFSGRQFSNSRSEMNVSTLELGDSALYLCASSSYGTYHEETQYFGPGTRLLVL.

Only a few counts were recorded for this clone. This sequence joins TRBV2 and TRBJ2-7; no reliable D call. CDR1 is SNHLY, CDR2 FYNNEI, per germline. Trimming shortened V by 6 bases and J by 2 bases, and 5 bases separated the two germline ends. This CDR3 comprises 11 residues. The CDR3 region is CASRVPYEQYF. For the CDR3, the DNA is TGTGCCAGCAGGGTCCCCTACGAGCAGTACTTC.

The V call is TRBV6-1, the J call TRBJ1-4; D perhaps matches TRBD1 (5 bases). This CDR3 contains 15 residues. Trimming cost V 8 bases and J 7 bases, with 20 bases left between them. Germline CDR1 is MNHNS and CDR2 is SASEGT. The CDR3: CASDHGRDSVEKLFF. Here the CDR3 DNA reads TGTGCCAGCGACCACGGACGGGACTCAGTTGAAAAACTGTTTTTT.

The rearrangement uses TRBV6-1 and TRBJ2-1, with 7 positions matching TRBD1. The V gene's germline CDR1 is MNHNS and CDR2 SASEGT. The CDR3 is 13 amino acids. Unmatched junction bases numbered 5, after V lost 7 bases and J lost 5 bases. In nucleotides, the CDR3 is TGTGCCAGCACCGCAGACAGGGACAATGAGCAGTTCTTC. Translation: CASTADRDNEQFF.

DNA for the CDR3: TGTGCCAGCAGCTTGTCGGGACGCTATAATTCACCCCTCCACTTT. Translation: CASSLSGRYNSPLHF. The chain carries TRBV5-6 and TRBJ1-6; the D gene is possibly TRBD1 (5 bases). V dropped 1 base and J dropped 3 bases, with 8 bases sitting between them. The CDR3 totals 15 residues. Germline CDR1 is SGHDT and CDR2 is YYEEEE.

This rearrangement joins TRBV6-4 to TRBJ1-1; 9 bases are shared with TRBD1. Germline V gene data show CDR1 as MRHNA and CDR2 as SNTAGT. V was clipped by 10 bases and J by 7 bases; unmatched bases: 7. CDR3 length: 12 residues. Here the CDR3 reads CANPQGASEAFF. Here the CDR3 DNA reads TGTGCCAATCCACAGGGGGCGAGTGAAGCTTTCTTT.

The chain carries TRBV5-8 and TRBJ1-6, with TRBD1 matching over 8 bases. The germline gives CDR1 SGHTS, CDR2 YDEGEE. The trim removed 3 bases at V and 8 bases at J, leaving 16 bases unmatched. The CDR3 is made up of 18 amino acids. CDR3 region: CASSSGTGSPGSDSPLHF. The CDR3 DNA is TGTGCCAGCAGCTCCGGGACAGGTAGCCCCGGTTCGGATTCACCCCTCCACTTT.

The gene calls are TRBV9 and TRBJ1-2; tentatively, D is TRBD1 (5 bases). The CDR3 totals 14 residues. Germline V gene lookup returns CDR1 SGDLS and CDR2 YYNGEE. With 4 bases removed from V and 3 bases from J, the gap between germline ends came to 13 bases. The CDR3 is CASSHPGTYYGYTF. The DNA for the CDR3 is TGTGCCAGCAGCCATCCTGGGACCTACTATGGCTACACCTTC.

The CDR3 here is CASSLGQGRKDGELFF. CDR3 nucleotides: TGTGCCAGCAGCTTGGGGCAGGGGCGAAAGGACGGGGAGCTGTTTTTT. The chain recombines TRBV5-6 with TRBJ2-2, with a tentative D call TRBD1 (6 bases). From germline, CDR1 is SGHDT and CDR2 YYEEEE. The V end lost 0 bases, the J end lost 7 bases, and 16 bases lay between the germline ends. This CDR3 is built from 16 residues.

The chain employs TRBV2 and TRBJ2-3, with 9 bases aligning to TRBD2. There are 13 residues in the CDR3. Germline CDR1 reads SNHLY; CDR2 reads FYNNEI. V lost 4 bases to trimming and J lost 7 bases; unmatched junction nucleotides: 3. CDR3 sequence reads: CASSGGTSHTQYF. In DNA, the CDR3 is TGTGCCAGCAGTGGGGGGACTAGCCATACGCAGTATTTT.

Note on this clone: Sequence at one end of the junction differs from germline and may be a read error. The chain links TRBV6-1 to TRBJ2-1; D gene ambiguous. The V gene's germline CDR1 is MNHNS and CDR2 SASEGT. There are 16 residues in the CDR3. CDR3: CASSEGRRISGNEQFF. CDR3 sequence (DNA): TGTGCCAGCAGCGAAGGGCGGCGAATCAGTGGAAATGAGCAGTTCTTC.

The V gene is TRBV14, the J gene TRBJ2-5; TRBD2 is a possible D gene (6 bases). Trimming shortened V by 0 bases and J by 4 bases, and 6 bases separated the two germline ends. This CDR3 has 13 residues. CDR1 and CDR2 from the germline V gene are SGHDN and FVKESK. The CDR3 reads CASSQDGGETQYF. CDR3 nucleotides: TGTGCCAGCAGCCAAGACGGGGGAGAGACCCAGTACTTC.

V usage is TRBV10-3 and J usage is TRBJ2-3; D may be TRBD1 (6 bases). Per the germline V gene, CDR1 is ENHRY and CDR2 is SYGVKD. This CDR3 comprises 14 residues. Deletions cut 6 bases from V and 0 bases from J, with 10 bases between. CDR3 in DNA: TGTGCCATCAGCCGGACAGCTAGCACAGATACGCAGTATTTT. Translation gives CAISRTASTDTQYF.